This T cell receptor (beta chain) appears in the sequencing data of a study of radiotherapy plus CTLA-4 blockade in lung cancer. The study, taken as a whole, reports: TCR clones from tumors expanded in blood after radiotherapy plus ipilimumab.

On this clone: No antigen is known for it.

Clones were read by immunoSEQ multiplex PCR, and TCRdb kept only the in-frame ones, dropping some. Of 23,000 or so clones detected, 60% to 85% appear once; the ten largest clones hold 3.2%. The source was peripheral blood, collected from a patient treated with radiotherapy plus ipilimumab. The TCR sequence derives from a human donor with non-small cell lung cancer whose response to radiotherapy plus ipilimumab could not be evaluated.

The CDR3 is CAWSQDIRQPQHF. The CDR3 DNA follows: TGTGCCTGGAGCCAGGATATACGTCAGCCCCAGCATTTT. The chain has TRBV30 and TRBJ1-5; the D is unclear. With 3 bases removed from V and 6 bases from J, the gap between germline ends came to 12 bases. CDR1 and CDR2 from the germline V gene are GTSNPN and SVGIG (reference sequence). There are 13 residues in the CDR3.